This TCR beta chain stems from a study of cytomegalovirus exposure and HLA in healthy donors. With 60 Vbeta and 13 Jbeta primers, the PCR was carried out. Profiling relied on immunoSEQ multiplex PCR, and the TCRdb table lists in-frame clones only, not all of them. The repertoire table contains about 70,000 clones. V was pared by 4 bases and J by 2 bases, with 7 bases of the junction left unmatched. The CDR3 contains 16 residues. Germline CDR1 reads SGHDT; CDR2 reads YYEEEE. This chain links TRBV5-6 with TRBJ2-3; TRBD1 agrees at 10 bases. Sequencing used PBMCs. The source is a woman in her 30s in good health and CMV-seronegative. CDR3 region: CASSSGTGDVTDTQYF. CDR3 nucleotide sequence: TGTGCCAGCAGCAGCGGGACAGGGGATGTCACAGATACGCAGTATTTT.